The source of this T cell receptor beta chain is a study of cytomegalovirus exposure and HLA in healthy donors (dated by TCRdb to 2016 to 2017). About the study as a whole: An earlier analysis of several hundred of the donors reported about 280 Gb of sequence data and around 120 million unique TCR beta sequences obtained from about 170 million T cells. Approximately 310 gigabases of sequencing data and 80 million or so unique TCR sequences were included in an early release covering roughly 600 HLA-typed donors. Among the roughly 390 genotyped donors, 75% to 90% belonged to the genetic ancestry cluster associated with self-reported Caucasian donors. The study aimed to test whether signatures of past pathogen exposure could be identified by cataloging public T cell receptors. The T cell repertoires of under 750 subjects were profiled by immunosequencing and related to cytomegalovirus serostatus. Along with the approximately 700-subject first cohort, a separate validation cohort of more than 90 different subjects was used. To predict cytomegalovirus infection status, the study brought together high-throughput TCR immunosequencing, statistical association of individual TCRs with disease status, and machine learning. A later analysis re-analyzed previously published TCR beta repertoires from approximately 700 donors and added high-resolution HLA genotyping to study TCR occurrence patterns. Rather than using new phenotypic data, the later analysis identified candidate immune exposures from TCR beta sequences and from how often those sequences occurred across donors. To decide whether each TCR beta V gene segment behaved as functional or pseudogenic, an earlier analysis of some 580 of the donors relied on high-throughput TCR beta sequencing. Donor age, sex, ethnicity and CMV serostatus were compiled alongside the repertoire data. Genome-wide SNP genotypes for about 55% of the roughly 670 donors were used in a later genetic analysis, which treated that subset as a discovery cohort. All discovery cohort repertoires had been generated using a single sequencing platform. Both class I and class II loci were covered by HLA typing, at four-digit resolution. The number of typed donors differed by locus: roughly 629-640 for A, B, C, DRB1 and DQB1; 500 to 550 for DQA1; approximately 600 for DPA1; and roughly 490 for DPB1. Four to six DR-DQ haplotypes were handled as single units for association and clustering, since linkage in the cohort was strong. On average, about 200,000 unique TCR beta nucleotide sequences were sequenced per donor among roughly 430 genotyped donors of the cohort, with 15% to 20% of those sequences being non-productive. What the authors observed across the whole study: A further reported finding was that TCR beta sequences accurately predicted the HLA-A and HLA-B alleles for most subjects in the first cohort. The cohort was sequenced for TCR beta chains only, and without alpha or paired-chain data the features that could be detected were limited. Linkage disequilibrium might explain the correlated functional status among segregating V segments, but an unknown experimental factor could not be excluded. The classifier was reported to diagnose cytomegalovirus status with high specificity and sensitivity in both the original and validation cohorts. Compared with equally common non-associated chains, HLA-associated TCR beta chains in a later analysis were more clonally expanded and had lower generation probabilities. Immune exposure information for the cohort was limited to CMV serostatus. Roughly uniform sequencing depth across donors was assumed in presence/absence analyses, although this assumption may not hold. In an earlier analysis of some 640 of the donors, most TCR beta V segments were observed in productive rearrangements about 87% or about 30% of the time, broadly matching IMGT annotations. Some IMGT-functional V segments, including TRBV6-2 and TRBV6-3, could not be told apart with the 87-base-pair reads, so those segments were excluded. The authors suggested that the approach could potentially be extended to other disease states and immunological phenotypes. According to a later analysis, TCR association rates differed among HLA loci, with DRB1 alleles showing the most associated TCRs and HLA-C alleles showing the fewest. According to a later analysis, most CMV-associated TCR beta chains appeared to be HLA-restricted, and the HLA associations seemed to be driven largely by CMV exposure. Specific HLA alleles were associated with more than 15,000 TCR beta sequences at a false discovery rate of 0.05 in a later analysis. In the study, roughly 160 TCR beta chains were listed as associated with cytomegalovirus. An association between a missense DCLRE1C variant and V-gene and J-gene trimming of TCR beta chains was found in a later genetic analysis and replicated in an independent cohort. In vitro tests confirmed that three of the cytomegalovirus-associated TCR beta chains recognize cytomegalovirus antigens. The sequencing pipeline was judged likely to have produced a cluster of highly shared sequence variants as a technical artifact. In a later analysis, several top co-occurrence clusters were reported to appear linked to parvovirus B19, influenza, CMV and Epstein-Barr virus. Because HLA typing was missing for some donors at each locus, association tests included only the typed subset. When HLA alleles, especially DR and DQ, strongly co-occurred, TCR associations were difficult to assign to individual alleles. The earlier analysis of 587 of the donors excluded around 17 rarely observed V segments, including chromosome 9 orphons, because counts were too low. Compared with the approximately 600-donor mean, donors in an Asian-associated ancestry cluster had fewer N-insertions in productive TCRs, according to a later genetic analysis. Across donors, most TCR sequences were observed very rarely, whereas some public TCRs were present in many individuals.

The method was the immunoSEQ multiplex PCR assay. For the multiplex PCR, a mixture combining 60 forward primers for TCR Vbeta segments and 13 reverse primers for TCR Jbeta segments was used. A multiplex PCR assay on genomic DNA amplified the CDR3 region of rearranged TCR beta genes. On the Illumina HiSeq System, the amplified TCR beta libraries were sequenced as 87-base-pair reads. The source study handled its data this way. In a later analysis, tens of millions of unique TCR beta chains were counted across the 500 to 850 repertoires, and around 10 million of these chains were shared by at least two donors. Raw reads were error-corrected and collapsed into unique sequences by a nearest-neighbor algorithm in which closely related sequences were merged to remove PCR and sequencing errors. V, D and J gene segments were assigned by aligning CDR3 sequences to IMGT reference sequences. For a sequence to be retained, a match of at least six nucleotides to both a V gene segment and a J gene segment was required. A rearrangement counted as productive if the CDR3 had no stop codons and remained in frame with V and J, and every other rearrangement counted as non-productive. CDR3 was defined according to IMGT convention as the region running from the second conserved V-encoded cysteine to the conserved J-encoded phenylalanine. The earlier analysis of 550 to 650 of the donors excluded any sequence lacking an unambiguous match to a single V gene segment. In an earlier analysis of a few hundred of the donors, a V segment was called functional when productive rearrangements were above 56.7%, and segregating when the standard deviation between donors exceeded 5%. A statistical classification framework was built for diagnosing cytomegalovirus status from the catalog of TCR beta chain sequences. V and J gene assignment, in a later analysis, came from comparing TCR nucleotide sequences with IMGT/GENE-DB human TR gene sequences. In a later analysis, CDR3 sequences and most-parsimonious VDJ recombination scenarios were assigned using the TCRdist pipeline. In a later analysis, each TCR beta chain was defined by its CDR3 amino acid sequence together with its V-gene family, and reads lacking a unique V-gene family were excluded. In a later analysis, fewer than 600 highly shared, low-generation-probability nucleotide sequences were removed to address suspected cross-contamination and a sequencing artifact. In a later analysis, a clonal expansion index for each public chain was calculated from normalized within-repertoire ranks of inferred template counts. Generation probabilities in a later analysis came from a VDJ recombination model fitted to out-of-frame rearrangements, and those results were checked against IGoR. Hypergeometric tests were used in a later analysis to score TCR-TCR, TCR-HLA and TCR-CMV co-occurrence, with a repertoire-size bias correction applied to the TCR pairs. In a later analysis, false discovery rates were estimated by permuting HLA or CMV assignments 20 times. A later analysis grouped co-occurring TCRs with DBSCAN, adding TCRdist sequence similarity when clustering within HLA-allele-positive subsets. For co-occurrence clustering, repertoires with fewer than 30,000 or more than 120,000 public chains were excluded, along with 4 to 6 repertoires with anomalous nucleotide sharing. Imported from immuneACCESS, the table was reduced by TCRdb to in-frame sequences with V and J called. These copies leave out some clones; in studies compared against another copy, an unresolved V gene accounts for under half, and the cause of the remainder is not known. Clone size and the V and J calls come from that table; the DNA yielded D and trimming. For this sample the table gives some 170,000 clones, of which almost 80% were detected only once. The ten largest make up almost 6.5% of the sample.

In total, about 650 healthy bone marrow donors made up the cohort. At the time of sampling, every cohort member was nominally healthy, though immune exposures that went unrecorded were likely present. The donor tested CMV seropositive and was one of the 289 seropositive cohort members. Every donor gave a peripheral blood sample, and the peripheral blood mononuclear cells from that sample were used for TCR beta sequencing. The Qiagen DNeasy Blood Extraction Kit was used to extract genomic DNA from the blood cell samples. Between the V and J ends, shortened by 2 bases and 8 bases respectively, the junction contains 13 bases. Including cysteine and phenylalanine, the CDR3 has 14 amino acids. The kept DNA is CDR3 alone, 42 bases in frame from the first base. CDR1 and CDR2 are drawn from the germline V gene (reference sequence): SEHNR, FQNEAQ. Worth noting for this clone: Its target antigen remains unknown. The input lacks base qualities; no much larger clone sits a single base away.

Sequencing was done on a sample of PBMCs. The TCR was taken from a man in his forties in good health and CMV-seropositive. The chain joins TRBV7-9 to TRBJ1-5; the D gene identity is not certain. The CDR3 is CASSLTTGLEPQHF. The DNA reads TGTGCCAGCAGCTTAACGACGGGTTTAGAGCCCCAGCATTTT.